This section outlines one T cell receptor (beta chain) sequence together with its context. This clonotype was found a few times. This clone's antigen is unknown. It has no much larger one-base neighbor in the sample; base qualities were not kept. CDR1 and CDR2 were assigned from the germline V gene (reference sequence) as SEHNR and FQNEAQ. Relative to germline, V is 1 base shorter and J is 8 bases shorter, with 11 bases between their ends. The CDR3 measures 13 amino acids from cysteine to phenylalanine. Just CDR3 DNA is preserved here, 39 bases in frame from base 1. The library was built by means of RT-PCR. Sequenced on an Illumina HiSeq 2500. The public sequencing data were trimmed at Q25 with fastp and processed into clonotypes with MiXCR by TCRdb, which kept only in-frame beta chains. Identical CDR3 protein sequences are pooled into one entry, listed with their most common genes and DNA. For this sample the table gives fewer than 700,000 distinct CDR3 sequences, of which over 10% were detected only once. The top ten clones comprise roughly 14% of the sample.

The source of the sample is a study of response to subunit inactivated influenza vaccine (dated by TCRdb to 2016 to 2019). About the full investigation: Deep quantitative profiling of the T cell receptor repertoire was used in the study to follow responses to a trivalent subunit inactivated influenza vaccine. Study-wide conclusions, independent of this receptor: The authors proposed that each seasonal influenza vaccination may bring in only a limited number of new T cells.

The sample's time point label is to be understood as: 45 days after influenza vaccine administration. Rearrangement joined TRBV7-9 to TRBJ1-1; the D gene is perhaps TRBD1, on 5 matching bases. This material consisted of PBMCs from blood, taken roughly 47 days after vaccination. The receptor's source is a man in his fifties or sixties who received an inactivated influenza vaccine. Donor details come from another sample of the same person, matched by shared clones. The sequence in DNA is TGTGCCAGCAGCTTAGTAGGGACGCAAGAAGCTTTCTTT. This yields the protein CASSLVGTQEAFF. The CDR3, completed at both ends by the reference TRBV7-9 and TRBJ1-1 genes, gives the full variable domain DTGVSQNPRHKITKRGQNVTFRCDPISEHNRLYWYRQTLGQGPEFLTYFQNEAQLEKSRLLSDRFSAERPKGSFSTLEIQRTEQGDSAMYLCASSLVGTQEAFFGQGTRLTVV.